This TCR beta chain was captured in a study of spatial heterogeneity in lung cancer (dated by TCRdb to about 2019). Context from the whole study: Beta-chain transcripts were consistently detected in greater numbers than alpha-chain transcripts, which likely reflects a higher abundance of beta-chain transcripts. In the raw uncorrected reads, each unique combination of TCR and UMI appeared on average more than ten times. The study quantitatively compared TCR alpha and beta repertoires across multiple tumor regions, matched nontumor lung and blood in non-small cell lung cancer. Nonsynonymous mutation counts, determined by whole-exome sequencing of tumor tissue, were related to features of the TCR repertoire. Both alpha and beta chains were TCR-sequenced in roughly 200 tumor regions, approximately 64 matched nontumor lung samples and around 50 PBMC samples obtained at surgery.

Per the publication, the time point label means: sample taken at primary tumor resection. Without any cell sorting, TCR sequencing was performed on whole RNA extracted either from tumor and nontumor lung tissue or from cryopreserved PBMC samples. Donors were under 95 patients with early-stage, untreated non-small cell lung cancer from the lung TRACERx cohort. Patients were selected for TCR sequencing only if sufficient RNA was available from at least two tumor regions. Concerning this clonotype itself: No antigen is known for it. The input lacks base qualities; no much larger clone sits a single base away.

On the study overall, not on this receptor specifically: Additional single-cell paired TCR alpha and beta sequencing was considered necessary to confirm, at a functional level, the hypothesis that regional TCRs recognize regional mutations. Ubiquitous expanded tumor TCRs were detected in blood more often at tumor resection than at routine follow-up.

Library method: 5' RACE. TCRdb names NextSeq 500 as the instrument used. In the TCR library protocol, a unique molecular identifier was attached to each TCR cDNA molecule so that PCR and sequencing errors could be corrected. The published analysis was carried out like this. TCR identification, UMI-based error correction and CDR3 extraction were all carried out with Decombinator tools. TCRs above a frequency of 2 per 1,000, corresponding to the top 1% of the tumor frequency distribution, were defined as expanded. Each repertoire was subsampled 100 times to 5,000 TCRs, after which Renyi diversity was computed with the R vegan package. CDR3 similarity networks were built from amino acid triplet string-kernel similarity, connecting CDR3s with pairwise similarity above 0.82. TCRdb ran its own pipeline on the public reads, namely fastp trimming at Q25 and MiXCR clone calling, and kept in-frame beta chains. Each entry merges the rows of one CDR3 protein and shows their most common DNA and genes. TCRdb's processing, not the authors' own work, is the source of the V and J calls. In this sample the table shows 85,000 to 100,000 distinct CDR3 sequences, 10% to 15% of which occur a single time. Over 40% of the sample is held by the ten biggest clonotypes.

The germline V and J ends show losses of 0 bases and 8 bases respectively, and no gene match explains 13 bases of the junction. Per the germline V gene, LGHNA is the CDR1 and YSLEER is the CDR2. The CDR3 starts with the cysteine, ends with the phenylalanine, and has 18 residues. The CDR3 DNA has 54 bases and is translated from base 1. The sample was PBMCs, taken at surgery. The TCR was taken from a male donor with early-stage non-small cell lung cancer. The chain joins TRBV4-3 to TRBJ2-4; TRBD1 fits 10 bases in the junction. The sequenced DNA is TGCGCCAGCAGCCAAGATAGAACAGACAGGGGGCTTGGAGACATTCAGTACTTC. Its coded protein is CASSQDRTDRGLGDIQYF.